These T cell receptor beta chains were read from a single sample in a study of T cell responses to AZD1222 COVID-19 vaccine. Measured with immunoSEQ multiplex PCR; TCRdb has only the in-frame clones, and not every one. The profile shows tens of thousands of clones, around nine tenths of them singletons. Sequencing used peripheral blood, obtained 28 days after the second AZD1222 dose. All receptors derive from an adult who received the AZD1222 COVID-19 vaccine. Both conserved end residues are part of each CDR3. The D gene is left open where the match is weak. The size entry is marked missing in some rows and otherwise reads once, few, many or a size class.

CASSNQGDSGNTIYF	TGTGCCAGTAGTAATCAGGGAGACTCTGGAAACACCATATATTTT	NA	TRBJ1-3	NA	TRBV19
CASSVDGRESYGYTF	TGTGCCAGCAGCGTAGATGGCAGGGAAAGTTATGGCTACACCTTC	NA	TRBJ1-2	NA	TRBV9
CASSFAGGDGYTF	TGTGCCAGCAGCTTTGCTGGGGGCGATGGCTACACCTTC	NA	TRBJ1-2	few	TRBV5-4
CASSITGQAGYTF	TGCGCCAGCAGCATAACGGGACAGGCCGGCTACACCTTC	TRBD1	TRBJ1-2	few	TRBV5-1
CASSPYRANTGELFF	TGTGCCAGCTCACCCTACAGAGCGAACACCGGGGAGCTGTTTTTT	NA	TRBJ2-2	NA	TRBV18
CASTTGTSLGEQYF	TGTGCCAGCACCACAGGAACTAGCCTCGGCGAGCAGTACTTC	NA	TRBJ2-7	NA	TRBV7-8
CASSFGQGGYTF	TGTGCCAGCAGTTTCGGACAGGGCGGCTACACCTTC	TRBD1	TRBJ1-2	NA	TRBV28
CASSDSILTGELFF	TGTGCCAGCAGTGACTCTATACTCACTGGGGAGCTGTTTTTT	NA	TRBJ2-2	NA	TRBV6-4
CASSLSDSRLAKNIQYF	TGTGCCAGCAGCCTCAGCGACAGTCGTCTAGCCAAAAACATTCAGTACTTC	NA	TRBJ2-4	NA	TRBV7-6
CSVAVRDTEAFF	TGCAGCGTTGCGGTGAGGGACACTGAAGCTTTCTTT	NA	TRBJ1-1	NA	TRBV29-1
CASKYQGIGAEAFF	TGTGCCAGCAAATACCAGGGGATCGGGGCTGAAGCTTTCTTT	NA	TRBJ1-1	NA	TRBV27
CASKTSGLDGELFF	TGCGCCAGCAAAACGTCCGGGTTGGACGGGGAGCTGTTTTTT	NA	TRBJ2-2	NA	TRBV5-1